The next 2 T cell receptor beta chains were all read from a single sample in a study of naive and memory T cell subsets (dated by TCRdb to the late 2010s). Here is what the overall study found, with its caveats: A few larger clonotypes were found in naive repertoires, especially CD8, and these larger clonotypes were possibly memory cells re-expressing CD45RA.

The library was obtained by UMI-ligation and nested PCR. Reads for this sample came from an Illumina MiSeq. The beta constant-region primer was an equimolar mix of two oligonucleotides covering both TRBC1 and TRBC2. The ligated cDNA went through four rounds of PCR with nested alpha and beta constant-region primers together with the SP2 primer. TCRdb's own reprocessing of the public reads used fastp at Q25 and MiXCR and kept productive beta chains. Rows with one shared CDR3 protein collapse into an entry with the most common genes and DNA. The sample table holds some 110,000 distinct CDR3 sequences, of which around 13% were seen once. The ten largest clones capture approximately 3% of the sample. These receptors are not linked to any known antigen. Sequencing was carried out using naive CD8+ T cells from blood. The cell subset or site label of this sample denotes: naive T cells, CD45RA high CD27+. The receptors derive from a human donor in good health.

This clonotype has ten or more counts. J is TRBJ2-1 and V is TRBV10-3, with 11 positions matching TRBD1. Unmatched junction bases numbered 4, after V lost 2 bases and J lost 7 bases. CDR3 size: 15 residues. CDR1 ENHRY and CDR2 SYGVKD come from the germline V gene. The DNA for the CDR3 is TGTGCCATCAGTGAGGGACAGGGGGCGAAGAATGAGCAGTTCTTC. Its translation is CAISEGQGAKNEQFF.

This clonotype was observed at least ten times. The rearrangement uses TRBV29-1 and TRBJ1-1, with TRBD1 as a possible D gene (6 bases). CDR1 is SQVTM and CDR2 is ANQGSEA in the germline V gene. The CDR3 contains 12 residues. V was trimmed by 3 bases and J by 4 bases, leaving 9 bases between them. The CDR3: CSVDGGGTEAFF. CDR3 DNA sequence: TGCAGCGTTGATGGGGGCGGCACTGAAGCTTTCTTT. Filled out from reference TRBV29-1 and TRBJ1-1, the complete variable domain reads SAVISQKPSRDICQRGTSLTIQCQVDSQVTMMFWYRQQPGQSLTLIATANQGSEATYESGFVIDKFPISRPNLTFSTLTVSNMSPEDSSIYLCSVDGGGTEAFFGQGTRLTVV.